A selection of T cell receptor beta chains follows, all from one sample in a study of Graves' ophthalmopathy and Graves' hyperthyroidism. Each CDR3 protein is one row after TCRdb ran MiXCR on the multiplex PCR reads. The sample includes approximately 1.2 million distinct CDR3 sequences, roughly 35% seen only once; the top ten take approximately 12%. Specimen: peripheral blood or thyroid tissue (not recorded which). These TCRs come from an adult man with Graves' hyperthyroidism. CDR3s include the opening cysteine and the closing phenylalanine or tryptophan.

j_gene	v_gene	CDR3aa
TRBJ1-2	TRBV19	CASTQGVGYTF
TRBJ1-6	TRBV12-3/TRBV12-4	CASSESGDNSPLHF
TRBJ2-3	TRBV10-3	CAINPSGSTDTQYF
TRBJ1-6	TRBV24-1	CATSGGHNSPLHF
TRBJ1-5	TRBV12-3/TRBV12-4	CASSSAGTHQPQHF
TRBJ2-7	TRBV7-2	CASSLASGSHEQYF
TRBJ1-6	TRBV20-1	CSARPPRLNNSPLHF
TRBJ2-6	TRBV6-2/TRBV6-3	CAVQGSGANVLTF
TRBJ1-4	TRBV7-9	CASSLGGGMKNCFF
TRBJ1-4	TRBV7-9	CASSHDRGSNEKLFF
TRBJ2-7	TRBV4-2	CASSQDLRDYEQYF
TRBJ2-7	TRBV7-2	CASSFIGRDINEQYF
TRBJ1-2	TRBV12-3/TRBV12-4	CASSLLRGHGYTF
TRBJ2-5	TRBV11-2	CASSLEGLETQYF
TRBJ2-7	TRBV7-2	CAGSLDTAYEQYF
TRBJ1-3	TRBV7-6	CASSLATAGNTIYF
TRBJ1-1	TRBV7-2	CASSQHPGGSSEAFF
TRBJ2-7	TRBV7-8	CASSTIQGYYEQYF
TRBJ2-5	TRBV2	CASSVTPVETQYF
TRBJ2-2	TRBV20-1	CSASSGETGETGELFF
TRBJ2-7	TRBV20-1	CSGAPSYEQYF
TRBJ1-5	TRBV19	CASSIMGNQPQHF
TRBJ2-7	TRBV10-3	CARDPRLAEYEQYF
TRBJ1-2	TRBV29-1	CSARDRSGWDGYTF
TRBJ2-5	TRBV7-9	CASSRGLADQETQYF
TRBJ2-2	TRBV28	CASSPTRVGELFF
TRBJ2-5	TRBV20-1	CSARDRAGGEVEPQYF
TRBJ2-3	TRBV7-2	CASSLGPTGGGGTDTQYF
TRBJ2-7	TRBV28	CASSFTAGTASYEQYF
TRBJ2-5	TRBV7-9	CASSLSGRGQETQYF
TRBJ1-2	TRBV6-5	CASRTGDAYGYTF
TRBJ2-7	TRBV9	CASSVGDGGNYEQYF
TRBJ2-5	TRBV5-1	CASSLQGPETQYF
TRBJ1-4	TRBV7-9	CASSWGQGVMLFF
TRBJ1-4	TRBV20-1	CSASKAGGGEKLFF
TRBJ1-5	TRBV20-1	CSARGFGQGVSSNQPQHF
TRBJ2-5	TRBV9	CASSVQGSTEETQYF
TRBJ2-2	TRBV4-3	CASSQERTVPGELFF
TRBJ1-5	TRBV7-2	CASSLDGIHRRPQHF
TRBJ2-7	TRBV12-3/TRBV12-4	CASSLDGVGEQYF
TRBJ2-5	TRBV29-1	CSVEGRAYQETQYF
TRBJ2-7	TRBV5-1	CASSPLPSEAYEQYF
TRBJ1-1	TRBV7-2	CASSLVGGGHTEAFF
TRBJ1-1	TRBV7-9	CASSLIYGETEAFF
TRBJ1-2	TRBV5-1	CASSPGTERRYTF
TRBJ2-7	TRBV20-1	CSARDRAGQVYEQYF
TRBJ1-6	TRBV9	CASSVAAENSPLHF
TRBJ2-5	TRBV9	CASSPQRRGVGSETQYF
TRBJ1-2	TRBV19	CASSIGLGSNYGYTF
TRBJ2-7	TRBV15	CATSRGKGGPPLYEQYF
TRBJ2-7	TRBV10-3	CAISVPNPARSQYEQYF
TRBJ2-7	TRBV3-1	CASSPGEAVVEQYF
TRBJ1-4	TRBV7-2	CASSLDPIRGAANEKLFF
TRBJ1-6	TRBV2	CASSERGEGSPLHF
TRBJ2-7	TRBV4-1	CASSHRIDNYEQYF
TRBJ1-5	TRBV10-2	CASSLTGSGGNQPQHF
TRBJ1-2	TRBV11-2	CASSPDRGRSGYTF
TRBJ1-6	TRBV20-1	CSAPRDGSYNSPLHF
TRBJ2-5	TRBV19	CASSLGGTSGRETQYF
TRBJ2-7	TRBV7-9	CASSPRFGGHEQYF